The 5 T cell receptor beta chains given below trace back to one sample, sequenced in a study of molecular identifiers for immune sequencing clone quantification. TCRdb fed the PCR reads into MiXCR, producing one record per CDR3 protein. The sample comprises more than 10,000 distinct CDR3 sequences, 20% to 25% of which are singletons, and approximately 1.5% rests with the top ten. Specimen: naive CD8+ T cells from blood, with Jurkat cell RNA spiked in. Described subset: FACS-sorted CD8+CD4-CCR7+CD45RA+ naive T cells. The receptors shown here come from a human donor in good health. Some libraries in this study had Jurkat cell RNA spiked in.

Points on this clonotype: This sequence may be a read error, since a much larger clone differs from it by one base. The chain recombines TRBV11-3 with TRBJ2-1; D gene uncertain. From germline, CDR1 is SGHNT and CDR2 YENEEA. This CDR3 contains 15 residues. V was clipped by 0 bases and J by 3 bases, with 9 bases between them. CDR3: CASSLDPAFYNEQFF. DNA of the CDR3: TGTGCCAGCAGCTTAGACCCTGCGTTCTACAATGAGCAGTTCTTC.

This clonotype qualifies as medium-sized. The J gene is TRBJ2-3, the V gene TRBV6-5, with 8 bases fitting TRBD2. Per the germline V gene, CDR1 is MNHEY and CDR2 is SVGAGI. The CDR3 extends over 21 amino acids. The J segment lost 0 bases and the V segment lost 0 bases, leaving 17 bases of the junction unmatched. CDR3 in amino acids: CASSYSRLVDPGTRSTDTQYF. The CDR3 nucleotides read TGTGCCAGCAGTTACTCGAGGTTGGTGGATCCCGGGACTAGAAGCACAGATACGCAGTATTTT.

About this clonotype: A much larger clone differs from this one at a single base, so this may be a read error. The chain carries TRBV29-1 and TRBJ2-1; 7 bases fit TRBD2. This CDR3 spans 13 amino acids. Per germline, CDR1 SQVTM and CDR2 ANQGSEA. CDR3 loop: CSVEAGGLNEKFF. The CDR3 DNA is TGCAGCGTTGAAGCGGGAGGTTTAAATGAGAAGTTCTTC.

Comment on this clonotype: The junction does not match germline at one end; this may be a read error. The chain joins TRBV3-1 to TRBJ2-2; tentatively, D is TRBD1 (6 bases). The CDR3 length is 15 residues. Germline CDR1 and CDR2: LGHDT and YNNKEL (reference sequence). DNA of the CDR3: TGTGCCGGCAGCCAGGGGACCAGATGGACCGGGGAGCTGTTTTTT. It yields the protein CAGSQGTRWTGELFF. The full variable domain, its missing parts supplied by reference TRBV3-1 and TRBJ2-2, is DTAVSQTPKYLVTQMGNDKSIKCEQNLGHDTMYWYKQDSKKFLKIMFSYNNKELIINETVPNRFSPKSPDKAHLNLHINSLELGDSAVYFCAGSQGTRWTGELFFGEGSRLTVL.

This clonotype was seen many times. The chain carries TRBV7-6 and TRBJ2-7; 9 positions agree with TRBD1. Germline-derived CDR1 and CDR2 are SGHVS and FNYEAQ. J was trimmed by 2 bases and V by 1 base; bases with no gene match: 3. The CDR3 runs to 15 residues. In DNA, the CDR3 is TGTGCCAGCAGCTTAGGAGGGACAGGGCCCTACGAGCAGTACTTC. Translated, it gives CASSLGGTGPYEQYF.